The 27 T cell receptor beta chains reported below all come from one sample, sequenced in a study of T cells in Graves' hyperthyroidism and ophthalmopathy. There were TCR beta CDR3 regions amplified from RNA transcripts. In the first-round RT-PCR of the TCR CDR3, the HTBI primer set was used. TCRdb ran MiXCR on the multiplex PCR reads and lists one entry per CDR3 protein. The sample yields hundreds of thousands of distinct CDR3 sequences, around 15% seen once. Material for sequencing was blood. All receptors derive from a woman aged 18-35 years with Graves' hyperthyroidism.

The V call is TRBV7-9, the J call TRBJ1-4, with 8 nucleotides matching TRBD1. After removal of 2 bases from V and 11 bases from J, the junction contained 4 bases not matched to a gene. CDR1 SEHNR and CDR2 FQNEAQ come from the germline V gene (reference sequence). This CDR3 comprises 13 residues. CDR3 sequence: CASSLRHRGKLFF. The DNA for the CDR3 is TGTGCCAGCAGCTTAAGGCACAGGGGGAAACTGTTTTTT.

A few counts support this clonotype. The CDR3 nucleotides read TGTGCCAGCAGTTTCCCCCAGAGGGCTCCCTACGAGCAGTACTTC. It encodes CASSFPQRAPYEQYF. The rearrangement uses TRBV28 and TRBJ2-7, with D perhaps matching TRBD2 (5 bases). The germline V gene encodes CDR1 MDHEN and CDR2 SYDVKM. The CDR3 extends over 15 amino acids. V shed 3 bases and J shed 2 bases, with 14 bases lying between them.

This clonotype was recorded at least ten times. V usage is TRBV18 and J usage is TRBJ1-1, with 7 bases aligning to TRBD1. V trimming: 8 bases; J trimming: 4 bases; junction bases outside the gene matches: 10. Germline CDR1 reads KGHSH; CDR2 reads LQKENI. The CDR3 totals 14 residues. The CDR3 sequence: CASARPGQTTEAFF. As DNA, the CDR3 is TGTGCCAGCGCCAGGCCGGGACAGACCACTGAAGCTTTCTTT.

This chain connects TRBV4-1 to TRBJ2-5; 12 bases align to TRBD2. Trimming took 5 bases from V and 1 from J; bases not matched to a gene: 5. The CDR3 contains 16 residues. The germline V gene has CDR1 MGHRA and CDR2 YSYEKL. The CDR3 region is CASSKGTSGFQETQYF. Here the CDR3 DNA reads TGCGCCAGCAGCAAGGGGACTAGCGGGTTCCAAGAGACCCAGTACTTC.

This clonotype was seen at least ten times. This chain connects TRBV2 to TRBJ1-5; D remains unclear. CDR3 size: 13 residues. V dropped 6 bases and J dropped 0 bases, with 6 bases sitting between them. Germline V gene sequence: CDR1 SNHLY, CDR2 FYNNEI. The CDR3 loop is CASRGDSNQPQHF. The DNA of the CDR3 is TGTGCCAGCAGGGGCGATAGCAATCAGCCCCAGCATTTT.

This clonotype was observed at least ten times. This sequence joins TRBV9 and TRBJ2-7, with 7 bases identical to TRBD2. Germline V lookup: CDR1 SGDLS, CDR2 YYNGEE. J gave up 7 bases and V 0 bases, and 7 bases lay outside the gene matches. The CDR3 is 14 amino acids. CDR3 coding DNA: TGTGCCAGCAGCGTAGAGGTTGCCGGGGGGGAGCAGTACTTC. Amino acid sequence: CASSVEVAGGEQYF.

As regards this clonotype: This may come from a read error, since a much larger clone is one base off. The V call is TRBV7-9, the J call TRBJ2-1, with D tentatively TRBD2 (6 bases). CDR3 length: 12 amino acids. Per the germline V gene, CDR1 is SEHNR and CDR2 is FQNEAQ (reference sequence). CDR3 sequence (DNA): TGTGCCAGCAGCTTCGGGAGCAATGAGCAGCTCTTC. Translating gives CASSFGSNEQLF.

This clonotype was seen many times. The CDR3 protein is CASSSRQGTYNEQFF. The CDR3 DNA reads as TGTGCCAGCAGTTCCAGACAGGGCACCTACAATGAGCAGTTCTTC. This chain joins TRBV27 and TRBJ2-1, with 7 positions matching TRBD1. Germline V lookup: CDR1 MNHEY, CDR2 SMNVEV (reference sequence). V was clipped by 4 bases and J by 2 bases; unmatched bases: 5. The CDR3 totals 15 residues.

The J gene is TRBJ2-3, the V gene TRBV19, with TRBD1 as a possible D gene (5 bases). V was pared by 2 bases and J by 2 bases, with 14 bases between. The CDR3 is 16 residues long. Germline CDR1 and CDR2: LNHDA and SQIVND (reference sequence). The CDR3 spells CASSITLTEATDTQYF. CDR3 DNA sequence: TGTGCCAGTAGTATAACGTTGACAGAGGCCACAGATACGCAGTATTTT. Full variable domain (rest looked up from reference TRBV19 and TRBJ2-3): DGGITQSPKYLFRKEGQNVTLSCEQNLNHDAMYWYRQDPGQGLRLIYYSQIVNDFQKGDIAEGYSVSREKKESFPLTVTSAQKNPTAFYLCASSITLTEATDTQYFGPGTRLTVL.

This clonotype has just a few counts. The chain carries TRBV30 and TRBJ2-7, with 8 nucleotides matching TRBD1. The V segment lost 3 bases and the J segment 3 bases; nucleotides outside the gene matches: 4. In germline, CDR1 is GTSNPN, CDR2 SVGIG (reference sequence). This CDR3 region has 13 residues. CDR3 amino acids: CAWRMDRVYEQYF. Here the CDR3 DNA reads TGTGCCTGGAGGATGGACAGGGTCTACGAGCAGTACTTC.

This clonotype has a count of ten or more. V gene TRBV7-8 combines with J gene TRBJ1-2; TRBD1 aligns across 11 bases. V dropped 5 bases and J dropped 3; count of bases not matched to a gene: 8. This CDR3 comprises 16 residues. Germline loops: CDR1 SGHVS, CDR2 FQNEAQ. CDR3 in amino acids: CASSPGQGAYYYGYTF. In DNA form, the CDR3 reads TGTGCCAGCAGCCCAGGACAGGGGGCATACTACTATGGCTACACCTTC. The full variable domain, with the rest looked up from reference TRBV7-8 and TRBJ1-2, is GAGVSQSPRYKVAKRGQDVALRCDPISGHVSLFWYQQALGQGPEFLTYFQNEAQLDKSGLPSDRFFAERPEGSVSTLKIQRTQQEDSAVYLCASSPGQGAYYYGYTFGSGTRLTVV.

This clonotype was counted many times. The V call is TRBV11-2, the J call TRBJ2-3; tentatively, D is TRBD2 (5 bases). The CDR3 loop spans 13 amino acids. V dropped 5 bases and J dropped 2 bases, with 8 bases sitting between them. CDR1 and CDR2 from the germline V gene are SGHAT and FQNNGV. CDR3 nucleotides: TGTGCCAGCAGCAGGACTCTCACAGATACGCAGTATTTT. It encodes CASSRTLTDTQYF.

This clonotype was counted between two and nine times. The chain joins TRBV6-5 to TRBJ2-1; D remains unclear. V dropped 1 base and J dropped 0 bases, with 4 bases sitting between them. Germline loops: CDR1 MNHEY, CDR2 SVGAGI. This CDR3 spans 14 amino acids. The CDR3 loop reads CASSYFGSYNEQFF. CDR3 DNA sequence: TGTGCCAGCAGTTACTTCGGCTCCTACAATGAGCAGTTCTTC.

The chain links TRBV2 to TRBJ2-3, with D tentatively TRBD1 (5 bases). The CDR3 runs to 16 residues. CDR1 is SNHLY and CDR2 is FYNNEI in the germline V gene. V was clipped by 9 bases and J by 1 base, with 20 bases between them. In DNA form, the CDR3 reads TGTGCCAGTCATTGGAGACAGAGCCGGGGCACAGATACGCAGTATTTT. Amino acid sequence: CASHWRQSRGTDTQYF.

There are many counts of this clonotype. The CDR3 coding sequence is TGTGCCAGCAATACAAACCGGGATCGATACGAGCAGTACTTC. It encodes CASNTNRDRYEQYF. The V gene is TRBV7-9, the J gene TRBJ2-7, with D maybe TRBD2 (5 bases). From germline, CDR1 is SEHNR and CDR2 FQNEAQ (reference sequence). V was shortened by 7 bases and J by 4 bases, with 17 bases between the two germline ends. CDR3 length: 14 amino acids.

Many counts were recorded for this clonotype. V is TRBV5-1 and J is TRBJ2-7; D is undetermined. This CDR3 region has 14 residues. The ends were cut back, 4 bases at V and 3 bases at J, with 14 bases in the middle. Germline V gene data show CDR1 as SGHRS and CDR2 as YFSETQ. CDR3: CASSHLRIDYEQYF. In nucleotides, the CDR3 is TGCGCCAGCAGCCACCTGCGAATCGACTACGAGCAGTACTTC.

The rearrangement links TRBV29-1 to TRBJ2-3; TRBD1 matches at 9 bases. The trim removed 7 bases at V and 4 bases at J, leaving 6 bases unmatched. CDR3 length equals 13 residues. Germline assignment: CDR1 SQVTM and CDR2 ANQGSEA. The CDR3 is CSDTRQGADTQYF. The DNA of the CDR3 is TGCAGCGACACCAGACAGGGGGCAGATACGCAGTATTTT.

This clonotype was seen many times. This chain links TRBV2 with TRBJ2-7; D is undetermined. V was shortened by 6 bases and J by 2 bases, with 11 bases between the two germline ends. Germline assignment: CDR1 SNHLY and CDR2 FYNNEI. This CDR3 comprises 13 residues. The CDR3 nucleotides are TGTGCCAGCAGCCCCGACCTGGCCTACGAGCAGTACTTC. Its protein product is CASSPDLAYEQYF.

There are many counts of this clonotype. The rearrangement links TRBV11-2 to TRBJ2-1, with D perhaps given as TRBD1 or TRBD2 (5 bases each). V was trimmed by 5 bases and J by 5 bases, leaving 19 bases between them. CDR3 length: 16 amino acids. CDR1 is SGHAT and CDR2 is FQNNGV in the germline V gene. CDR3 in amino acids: CASSPGRGRMNNEQFF. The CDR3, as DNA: TGTGCCAGCAGCCCAGGGAGAGGGCGAATGAACAATGAGCAGTTCTTC.

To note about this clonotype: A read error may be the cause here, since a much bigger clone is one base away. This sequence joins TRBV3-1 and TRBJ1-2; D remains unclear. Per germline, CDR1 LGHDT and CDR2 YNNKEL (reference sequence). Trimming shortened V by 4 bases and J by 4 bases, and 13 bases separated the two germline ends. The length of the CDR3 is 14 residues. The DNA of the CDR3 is TGTGCCAGCAGCCCAATAGGTTCGCTCTATGGCTACACCTTC. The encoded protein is CASSPIGSLYGYTF.

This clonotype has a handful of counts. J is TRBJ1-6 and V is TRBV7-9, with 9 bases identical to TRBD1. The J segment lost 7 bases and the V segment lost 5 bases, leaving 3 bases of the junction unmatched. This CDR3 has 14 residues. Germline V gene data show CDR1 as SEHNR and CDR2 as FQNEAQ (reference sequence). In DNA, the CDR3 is TGTGCCAGCAGCCGAGGGACAGGGAATTCACCCCTCCACTTT. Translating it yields CASSRGTGNSPLHF.

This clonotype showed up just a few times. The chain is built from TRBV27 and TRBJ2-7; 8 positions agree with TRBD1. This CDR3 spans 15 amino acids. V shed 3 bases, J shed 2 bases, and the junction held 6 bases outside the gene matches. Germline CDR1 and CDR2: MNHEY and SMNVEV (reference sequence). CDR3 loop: CASSFSDRVTYEQYF. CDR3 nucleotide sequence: TGTGCCAGCAGTTTCTCGGACAGGGTGACCTACGAGCAGTACTTC.

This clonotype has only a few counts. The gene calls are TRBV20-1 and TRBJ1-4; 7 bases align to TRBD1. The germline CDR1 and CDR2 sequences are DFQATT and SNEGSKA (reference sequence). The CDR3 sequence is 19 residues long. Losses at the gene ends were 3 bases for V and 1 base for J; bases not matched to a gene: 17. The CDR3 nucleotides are TGCAGTGCTAGGAACGGACAGGTCGGGCCCCGGGGAACTAATGAAAAACTGTTTTTT. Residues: CSARNGQVGPRGTNEKLFF.

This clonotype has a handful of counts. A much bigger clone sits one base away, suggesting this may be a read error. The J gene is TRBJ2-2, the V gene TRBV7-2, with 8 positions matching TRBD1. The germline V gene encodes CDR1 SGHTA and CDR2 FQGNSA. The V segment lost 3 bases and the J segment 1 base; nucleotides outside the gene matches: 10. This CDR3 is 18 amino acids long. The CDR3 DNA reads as TGTGCCAGCAGCTTCAGCAGGGGGCTAGCCCTGAACACCGGGGAGCTGTTTTTT. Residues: CASSFSRGLALNTGELFF.

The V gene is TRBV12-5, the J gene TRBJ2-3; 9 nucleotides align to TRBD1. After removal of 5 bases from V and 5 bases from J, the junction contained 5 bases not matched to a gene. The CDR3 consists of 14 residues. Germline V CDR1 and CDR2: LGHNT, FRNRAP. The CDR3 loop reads CASGLGQGVDTQYF. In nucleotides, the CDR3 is TGTGCTAGTGGTCTGGGACAGGGAGTAGATACGCAGTATTTT.

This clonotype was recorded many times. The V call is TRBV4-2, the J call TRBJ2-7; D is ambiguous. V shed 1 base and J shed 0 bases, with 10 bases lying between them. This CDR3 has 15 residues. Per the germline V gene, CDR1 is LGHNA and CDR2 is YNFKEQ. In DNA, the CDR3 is TGTGCCAGCAGCCAAGCACTCGACCCCTCCTACGAGCAGTACTTC. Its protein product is CASSQALDPSYEQYF.

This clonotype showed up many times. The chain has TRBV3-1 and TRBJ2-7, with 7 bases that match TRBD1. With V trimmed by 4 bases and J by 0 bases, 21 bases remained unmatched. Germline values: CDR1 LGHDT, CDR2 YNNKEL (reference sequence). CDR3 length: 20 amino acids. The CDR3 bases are TGTGCCAGCAGCCTACCGGGACAGAGATATTCTAGGGCTAGCTCCTACGAGCAGTACTTC. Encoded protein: CASSLPGQRYSRASSYEQYF.